Presented here are 20 T cell receptor beta chains from one specimen sequenced in a study of blood T cell repertoires in COVID-19 (dated by TCRdb to 2018 to 2021). The library was made by the immunoSEQ multiplex PCR assay. Entries here come from immuneACCESS through TCRdb and include only in-frame sequences with V and J called. Some clones fail to appear in such tables; in the studies checked, an unresolved V gene covers under half of the shortfall, and the cause of the remainder is unknown. For this sample the table gives 200,000 to 250,000 clones, of which 80% to 85% were detected only once. Roughly 5.3% of the sample is taken by the ten largest. What was sequenced was peripheral blood. The receptor source for this set is a woman in her fifties or sixties who had recovered from COVID-19.

The chain carries TRBV5-1 and TRBJ1-4, with a possible D match to TRBD1 (6 bases). The CDR3 is 15 amino acids. Germline CDR1 is SGHRS and CDR2 is YFSETQ. The ends were cut back, 0 bases at V and 5 bases at J, with 11 bases in the middle. The CDR3 nucleotides read TGCGCCAGCAGCTTGGTTTCAGGACAGAATGAAAAACTGTTTTTT. Its translation is CASSLVSGQNEKLFF.

This chain uses TRBV15 with TRBJ2-3, with D possibly being TRBD1 (6 bases). The V gene's germline CDR1 is LNHNV and CDR2 YYDKDF (reference sequence). V gave up 3 bases and J gave up 5 bases, with 15 bases separating them. The CDR3 contains 15 residues. Here the CDR3 reads CATSRALGAGDTQYF. The CDR3 bases are TGTGCCACCAGCAGGGCCCTGGGGGCAGGAGATACGCAGTATTTT.

The chain uses TRBV7-2 and TRBJ1-2, with 8 bases that match TRBD1. CDR1 and CDR2 from the germline V gene are SGHTA and FQGNSA. This CDR3 contains 16 residues. V trimming: 0 bases; J trimming: 2 bases; junction bases outside the gene matches: 5. Here the CDR3 reads CASSLAPRQGNYGYTF. DNA of the CDR3: TGTGCCAGCAGCTTAGCCCCTCGACAGGGGAACTATGGCTACACCTTC.

The rearrangement joins TRBV18 to TRBJ2-7; 7 nucleotides agree with TRBD2. J gave up 4 bases and V 1 base, and 7 bases lay outside the gene matches. The length of the CDR3 is 15 residues. Germline V lookup: CDR1 KGHSH, CDR2 LQKENI. The chain's CDR3 is CASSPRAGDLYEQYF. The CDR3 region has the DNA TGTGCCAGCTCACCACGGGCGGGGGACCTATACGAGCAGTACTTC.

The chain is built from TRBV2 and TRBJ1-4, with TRBD1 matching 10 bases. The CDR3 extends over 15 amino acids. Trimming cost V 10 bases and J 7 bases; bases outside gene matches: 12. Germline V gene lookup returns CDR1 SNHLY and CDR2 FYNNEI. CDR3 nucleotides: TGTGCCAACCGACAGGGGGCGAGGGAAGGTGAAAAACTGTTTTTT. As protein: CANRQGAREGEKLFF.

The gene calls are TRBV4-1 and TRBJ1-2; 8 positions agree with TRBD1. Germline loops: CDR1 MGHRA, CDR2 YSYEKL. Trimming at V came to 0 bases and at J to 0 bases, leaving 3 bases not matched to a gene. The CDR3 runs to 16 residues. The CDR3 sequence is CASSQEVQGANYGYTF. CDR3 nucleotide sequence: TGCGCCAGCAGCCAAGAAGTACAGGGGGCTAACTATGGCTACACCTTC.

The chain employs TRBV27 and TRBJ2-6; 7 nucleotides agree with TRBD1. This CDR3 has 17 amino acids. The V segment lost 5 bases and the J segment 0 bases; nucleotides outside the gene matches: 7. CDR1 and CDR2 (germline): MNHEY, SMNVEV (reference sequence). This chain's CDR3 is CASSNTGADSGANVLTF. CDR3 nucleotides: TGTGCCAGCAGTAATACAGGGGCCGACTCTGGGGCCAACGTCCTGACTTTC.

V and J are TRBV19 and TRBJ2-5; a weak D match, TRBD2 (5 bases). The V and J ends lost 6 bases and 3 bases respectively, with 14 bases between them. The CDR3 consists of 14 residues. Germline loops: CDR1 LNHDA, CDR2 SQIVND (reference sequence). The chain's CDR3 is CASSNGGSEETQYF. The CDR3 DNA reads TGTGCCAGTAGCAATGGCGGGTCTGAAGAGACCCAGTACTTC.

This chain links TRBV4-2 with TRBJ1-3; 7 nucleotides line up with TRBD1. V dropped 0 bases and J dropped 1; count of bases not matched to a gene: 3. Germline V CDR1 and CDR2: LGHNA, YNFKEQ. The CDR3 has 16 residues. In nucleotides, the CDR3 is TGTGCCAGCAGCCAAGAATCAGGGGGTTCTGGAAACACCATATATTTT. This encodes CASSQESGGSGNTIYF.

The rearrangement uses TRBV9 and TRBJ2-7; possibly TRBD1 for D (6 bases). Per the germline V gene, CDR1 is SGDLS and CDR2 is YYNGEE. The V gene lost 4 bases and the J gene lost 3 bases, with 8 bases spanning the gap. CDR3 length: 12 residues. The CDR3 sequence is CASSKQGYEQYF. In DNA form, the CDR3 reads TGTGCCAGCAGCAAACAGGGCTACGAGCAGTACTTC.

V gene TRBV7-2 combines with J gene TRBJ1-2, with TRBD1 matching 9 bases. Germline lookup yields CDR1 SGHTA and CDR2 FQGNSA. This CDR3 has 16 amino acids. V gave up 7 bases and J gave up 8 bases; unmatched junction bases: 17. CDR3 coding DNA: TGTGCCAGCAACTTGGTAGTGGGACAGGGAGGTATCGGCTACACCTTC. Its protein product is CASNLVVGQGGIGYTF.

The chain links TRBV5-5 to TRBJ1-1; D ambiguous. The germline V and J ends were trimmed by 6 bases and 1 base, with 13 bases remaining between them. CDR1 and CDR2 from the germline V gene are SGHKS and YYEKEE (reference sequence). The CDR3 length is 14 residues. The CDR3 sequence: CASTRLMQNTEAFF. DNA of the CDR3: TGTGCCAGCACCCGGTTGATGCAGAACACTGAAGCTTTCTTT.

The rearrangement links TRBV7-2 to TRBJ2-3, with 12 nucleotides matching TRBD2. The ends lost 5 bases at V and 0 bases at J; junction bases unmatched: 3. Germline-derived CDR1 and CDR2 are SGHTA and FQGNSA. This CDR3 region has 16 residues. In DNA, the CDR3 is TGTGCCAGCAGCCATGGGACTAGCGGGAGCACAGATACGCAGTATTTT. This gives the protein CASSHGTSGSTDTQYF.

This chain links TRBV5-1 with TRBJ2-2, with TRBD1 identical over 7 bases. The CDR3 spans 14 residues. The V segment lost 4 bases and the J segment 6 bases; nucleotides outside the gene matches: 6. The germline V gene has CDR1 SGHRS and CDR2 YFSETQ. The CDR3 reads CASSPRQGPGELFF. CDR3 bases: TGCGCCAGCAGCCCGAGACAGGGCCCCGGGGAGCTGTTTTTT.

This clone was observed once. CDR3 residues: CASSQVYKAGAGYTQYF. CDR3 in DNA: TGTGCCAGCAGCCAAGTATACAAAGCGGGGGCAGGTTATACGCAGTATTTT. The rearrangement links TRBV3-1 (or the pseudogene TRBV3-2) to TRBJ2-3; 8 nucleotides match TRBD2. The CDR3 sequence is 17 residues long. From germline, CDR1 is LGHDT and CDR2 YNNKEL (reference sequence). Losses at the gene ends were 1 base for V and 7 bases for J; bases not matched to a gene: 13.

This chain links TRBV13 with TRBJ1-5; 7 bases align to TRBD1. After removal of 4 bases from V and 1 base from J, the junction contained 7 bases not matched to a gene. The CDR3 runs to 16 residues. CDR1 PRHDT and CDR2 FYEKMQ come from the germline V gene (reference sequence). CDR3: CASSYRQGLSNQPQHF. The CDR3 bases are TGTGCCAGCAGCTACCGACAGGGTTTGAGCAATCAGCCCCAGCATTTT.

This chain links TRBV11-2 with TRBJ2-5, with 7 bases lining up with TRBD1. The CDR3 extends over 13 amino acids. Germline CDR1 reads SGHAT; CDR2 reads FQNNGV. With 2 bases clipped from V and 5 bases from J, the junction kept 2 bases outside the gene matches. CDR3 in amino acids: CASSLRGQETQYF. Written as DNA, the CDR3 is TGTGCCAGCAGCTTAAGGGGGCAGGAGACCCAGTACTTC.

This clone appeared a single time. The V and J genes are TRBV15 and TRBJ1-1; unclear D gene. CDR3 length: 15 amino acids. V lost 0 bases and J 0 bases, leaving 8 bases between the germline ends. The germline gives CDR1 LNHNV, CDR2 YYDKDF (reference sequence). The CDR3 here is CATSRDGGLNTEAFF. CDR3 DNA: TGTGCCACCAGCAGAGATGGAGGGTTGAACACTGAAGCTTTCTTT.

The V gene is TRBV30, the J gene TRBJ2-3; 13 bases map to TRBD2. The V segment lost 0 bases and the J segment 2 bases; nucleotides outside the gene matches: 5. Germline V lookup: CDR1 GTSNPN, CDR2 SVGIG (reference sequence). CDR3 length equals 17 residues. CDR3: CAWSVRGLAGNTDTQYF. As DNA, the CDR3 is TGTGCCTGGAGTGTACGGGGACTAGCGGGGAACACAGATACGCAGTATTTT.

This chain connects TRBV7-3 to TRBJ2-2, with a possible D match to TRBD2 (6 bases). The CDR3 is 15 amino acids. V lost 3 bases and J 1 base, leaving 9 bases between the germline ends. Germline CDR1 SGHTA, CDR2 FQGTGA. CDR3 in amino acids: CASSLTSRNTGELFF. The CDR3 bases are TGTGCCAGCAGCTTGACTAGTCGGAACACCGGGGAGCTGTTTTTT.